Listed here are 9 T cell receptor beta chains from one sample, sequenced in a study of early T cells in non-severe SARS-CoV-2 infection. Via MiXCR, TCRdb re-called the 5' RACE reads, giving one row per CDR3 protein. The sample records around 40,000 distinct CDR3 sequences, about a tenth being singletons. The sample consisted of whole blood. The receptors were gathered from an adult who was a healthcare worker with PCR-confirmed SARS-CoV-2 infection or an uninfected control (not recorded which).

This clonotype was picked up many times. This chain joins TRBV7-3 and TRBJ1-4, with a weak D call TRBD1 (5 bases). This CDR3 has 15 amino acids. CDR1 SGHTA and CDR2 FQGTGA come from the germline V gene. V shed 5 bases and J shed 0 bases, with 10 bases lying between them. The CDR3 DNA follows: TGTGCCAGCAGCCCGGGGGGTGCAACTAATGAAAAACTGTTTTTT. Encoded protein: CASSPGGATNEKLFF.

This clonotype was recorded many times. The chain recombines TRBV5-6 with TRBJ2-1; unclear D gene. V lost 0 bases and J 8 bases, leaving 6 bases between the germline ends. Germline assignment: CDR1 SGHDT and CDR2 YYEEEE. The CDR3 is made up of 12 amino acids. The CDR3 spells CASSLVEHEQFF. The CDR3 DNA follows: TGTGCCAGCAGCTTGGTAGAGCATGAGCAGTTCTTC.

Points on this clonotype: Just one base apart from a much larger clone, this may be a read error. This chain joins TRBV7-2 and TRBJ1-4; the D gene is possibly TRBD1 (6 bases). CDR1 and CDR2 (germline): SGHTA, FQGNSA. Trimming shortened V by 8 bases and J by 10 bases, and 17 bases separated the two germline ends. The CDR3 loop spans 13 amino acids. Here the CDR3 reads CASGSSGVGKLFF. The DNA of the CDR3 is TGTGCCAGCGGCTCATCAGGGGTCGGAAAACTGTTTTTT.

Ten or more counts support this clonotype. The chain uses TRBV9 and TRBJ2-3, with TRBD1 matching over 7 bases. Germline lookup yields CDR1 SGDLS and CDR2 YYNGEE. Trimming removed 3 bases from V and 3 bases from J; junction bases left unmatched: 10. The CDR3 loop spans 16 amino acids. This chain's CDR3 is CASSAGAYRGTDTQYF. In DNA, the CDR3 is TGTGCCAGCAGCGCTGGGGCGTACAGGGGTACAGATACGCAGTATTTT.

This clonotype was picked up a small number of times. The CDR3 nucleotides read TGTGCCATCAGGCAAGACAGGCCCCTTAATCAGCCCCAGCATTTT. Amino acid sequence: CAIRQDRPLNQPQHF. The chain links TRBV10-3 to TRBJ1-5, with D possibly being TRBD1 (6 bases). The V gene's germline CDR1 is ENHRY and CDR2 SYGVKD. The CDR3 loop spans 15 amino acids. Trimming shortened V by 6 bases and J by 4 bases, and 16 bases separated the two germline ends.

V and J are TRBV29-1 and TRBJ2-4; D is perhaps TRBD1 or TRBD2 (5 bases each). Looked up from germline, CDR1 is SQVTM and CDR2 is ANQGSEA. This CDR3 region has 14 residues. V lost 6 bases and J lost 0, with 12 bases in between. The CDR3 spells CSVEDNLAKNIQYF. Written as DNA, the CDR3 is TGCAGCGTGGAGGACAACCTAGCCAAAAACATTCAGTACTTC. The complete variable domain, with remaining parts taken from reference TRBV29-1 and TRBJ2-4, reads SAVISQKPSRDICQRGTSLTIQCQVDSQVTMMFWYRQQPGQSLTLIATANQGSEATYESGFVIDKFPISRPNLTFSTLTVSNMSPEDSSIYLCSVEDNLAKNIQYFGAGTRLSVL.

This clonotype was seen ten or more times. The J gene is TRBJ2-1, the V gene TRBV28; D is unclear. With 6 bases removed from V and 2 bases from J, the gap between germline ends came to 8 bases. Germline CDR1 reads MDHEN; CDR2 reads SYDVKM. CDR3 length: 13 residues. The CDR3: CASRLGTYNEQFF. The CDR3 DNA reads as TGTGCCAGCAGATTAGGGACCTACAATGAGCAGTTCTTC.

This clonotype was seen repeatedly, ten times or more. CDR3 sequence (DNA): TGTGCCAGCAGCTTAGGCCCCAGGGGGAGGGACAATGAGCAGTTCTTC. Translation gives CASSLGPRGRDNEQFF. The J gene is TRBJ2-1, the V gene TRBV7-2; D possibly uses TRBD1 or TRBD2 (7 bases each). Between the trimmed V and J ends, which lost 1 base and 5 bases, there was a span of 15 bases. CDR1 is SGHTA, CDR2 FQGNSA, per germline. This CDR3 is 16 amino acids long.

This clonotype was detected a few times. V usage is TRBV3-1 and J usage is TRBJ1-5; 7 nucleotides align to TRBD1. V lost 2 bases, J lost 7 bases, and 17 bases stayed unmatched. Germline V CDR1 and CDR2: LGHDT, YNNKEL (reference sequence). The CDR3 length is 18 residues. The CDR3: CASSQTPYRGHEDQPQHF. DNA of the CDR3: TGTGCCAGCAGCCAAACTCCTTATAGGGGGCATGAAGACCAGCCCCAGCATTTT.